This T cell receptor beta chain was recovered during a study of shared clonotypes between healthy human individuals. Notes on the study in general: The authors expected sequencing depth to affect clonotype sharing among donors.

The assay was immunoSEQ multiplex PCR, and TCRdb's table has in-frame clones only and misses some. The sample has under 1,900,000 clones, less than 99% seen once. As to this clone: Its antigen is currently unknown.

V was trimmed by 1 base and J by 2 bases, leaving 19 bases between them. The CDR3 totals 17 residues. The germline CDR1 and CDR2 sequences are SGHRS and YFSETQ. Sequenced sample: naive CD4+ T cells sorted from blood. Subset meaning: CD45RA+ positively selected. The chain is built from TRBV5-1 and TRBJ2-7; the D gene is possibly TRBD1 (5 bases). This clonotype originated in a man between 25 and 39 years old in good health. CDR3 loop: CASSLFLREQAPYEQYF. The CDR3 DNA reads as TGCGCCAGCAGCTTGTTTCTTAGGGAACAGGCCCCCTACGAGCAGTACTTC.